This T cell receptor (beta chain) was captured by sequencing in a study of identical twins. Study findings and constraints: Alpha sequences out of frame and shared by twins had excess low generation probability. Clonotypes of the beta chain that were abundant in cord blood carried fewer insertions (memory repertoires showed none).

This clonotype was detected a few times. What it binds is unknown. TCRdb analysed the 5' RACE reads with MiXCR anew, one entry per CDR3 protein. The top ten clones hold roughly 0.3% of a sample with 1.5 million or so distinct CDR3 sequences, around 33% of them seen once. Trimming took off 7 bases at V and 5 bases at J, with 27 bases between the two ends. The germline gives CDR1 MNHEY, CDR2 SMNVEV (reference sequence). This CDR3 contains 17 residues. The chain is built from TRBV27 and TRBJ2-7, with D perhaps matching TRBD1 or TRBD2 (5 bases each). The sample was cord blood. This receptor was taken from a newborn girl in good health. Here the CDR3 DNA reads TGTGCCAGCATTCCCGCGGGCCCAGCAGGGTGGGTACACGAGCAGTACTTC. It codes for CASIPAGPAGWVHEQYF.